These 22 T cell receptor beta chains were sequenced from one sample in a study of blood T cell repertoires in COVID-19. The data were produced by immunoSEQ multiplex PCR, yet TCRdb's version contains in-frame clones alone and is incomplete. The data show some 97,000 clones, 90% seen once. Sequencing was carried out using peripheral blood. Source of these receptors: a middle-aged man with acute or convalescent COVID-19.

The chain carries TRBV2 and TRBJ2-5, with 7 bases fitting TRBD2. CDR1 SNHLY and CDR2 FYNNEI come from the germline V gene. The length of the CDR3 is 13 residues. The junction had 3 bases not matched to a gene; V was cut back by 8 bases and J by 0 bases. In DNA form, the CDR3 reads TGTGCCAGCGGGGGGGAGTACCAAGAGACCCAGTACTTC. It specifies CASGGEYQETQYF.

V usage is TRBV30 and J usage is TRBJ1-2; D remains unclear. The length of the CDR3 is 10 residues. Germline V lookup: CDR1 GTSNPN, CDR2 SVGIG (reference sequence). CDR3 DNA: TGTGCGGCCTCTAACTATGGCTACACCTTC. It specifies CAASNYGYTF.

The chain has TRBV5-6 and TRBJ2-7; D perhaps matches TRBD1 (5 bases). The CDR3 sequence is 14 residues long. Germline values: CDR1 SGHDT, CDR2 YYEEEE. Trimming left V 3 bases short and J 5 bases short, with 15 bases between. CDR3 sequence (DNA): TGTGCCAGCAGCTATCGCCCCGGCAGGGACGAGCAGTACTTC. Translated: CASSYRPGRDEQYF.

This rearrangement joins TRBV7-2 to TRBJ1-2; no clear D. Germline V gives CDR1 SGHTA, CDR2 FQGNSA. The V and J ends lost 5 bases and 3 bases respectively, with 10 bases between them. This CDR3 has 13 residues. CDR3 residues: CASSAGLYYGYTF. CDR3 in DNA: TGTGCCAGCAGCGCCGGACTGTACTATGGCTACACCTTC.

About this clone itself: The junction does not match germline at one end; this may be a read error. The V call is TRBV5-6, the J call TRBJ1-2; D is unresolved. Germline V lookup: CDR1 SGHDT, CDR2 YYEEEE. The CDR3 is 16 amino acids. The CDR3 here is CASGFVRVPSNYGYTF. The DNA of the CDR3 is TGTGCCAGCGGCTTTGTTCGGGTCCCAAGTAACTATGGCTACACCTTC.

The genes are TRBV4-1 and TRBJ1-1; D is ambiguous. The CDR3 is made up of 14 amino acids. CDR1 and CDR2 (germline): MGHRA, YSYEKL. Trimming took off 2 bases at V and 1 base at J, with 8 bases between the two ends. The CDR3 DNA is TGCGCCAGCAGCCAACCCACAGAGAACACTGAAGCTTTCTTT. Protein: CASSQPTENTEAFF.

The CDR3 loop is CASSPSPYEQYF. The CDR3 DNA follows: TGTGCCAGCAGTCCATCCCCCTACGAGCAGTACTTC. The gene calls are TRBV12-3 or TRBV12-4 and TRBJ2-7, with D uncertain. The ends were cut back, 5 bases at V and 2 bases at J, with 7 bases in the middle. The length of the CDR3 is 12 residues.

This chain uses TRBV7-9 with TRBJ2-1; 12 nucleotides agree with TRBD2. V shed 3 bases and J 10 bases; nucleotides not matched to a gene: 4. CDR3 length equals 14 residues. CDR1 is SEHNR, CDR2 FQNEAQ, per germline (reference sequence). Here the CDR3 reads CASSFRTSGTEQFF. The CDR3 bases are TGTGCCAGCAGCTTCCGGACTAGCGGGACGGAGCAGTTCTTC.

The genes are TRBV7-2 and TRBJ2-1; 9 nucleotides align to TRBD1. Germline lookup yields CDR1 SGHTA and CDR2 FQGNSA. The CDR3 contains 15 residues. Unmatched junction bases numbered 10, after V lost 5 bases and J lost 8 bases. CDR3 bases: TGTGCCAGCAGCATGGCCGGGACAGGGTCTTATGAGCAGTTCTTC. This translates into CASSMAGTGSYEQFF.

In DNA form, the CDR3 reads TGTGCCAGCAGCGGACTAGCGGGAGGTGGGGTGTGGTTCTTC. This gives the protein CASSGLAGGGVWFF. The V gene is TRBV6-5, the J gene TRBJ2-1, with 14 positions matching TRBD2. The V gene's germline CDR1 is MNHEY and CDR2 SVGAGI. V lost 6 bases and J lost 15; bases outside the gene matches: 10. The CDR3 sequence is 14 residues long.

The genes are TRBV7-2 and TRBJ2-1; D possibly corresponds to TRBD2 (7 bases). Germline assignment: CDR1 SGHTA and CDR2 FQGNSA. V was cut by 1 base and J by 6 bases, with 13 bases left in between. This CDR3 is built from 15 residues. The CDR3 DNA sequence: TGTGCCAGCAGCTTAGGTCGGGGGGCTGTCAATGAGCAGTTCTTC. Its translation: CASSLGRGAVNEQFF.

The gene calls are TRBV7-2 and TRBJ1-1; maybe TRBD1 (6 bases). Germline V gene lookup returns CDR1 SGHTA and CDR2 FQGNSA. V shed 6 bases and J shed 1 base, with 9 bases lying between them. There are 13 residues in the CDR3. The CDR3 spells CASRLDRNTEAFF. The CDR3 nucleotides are TGTGCCAGCAGACTGGACAGGAACACTGAAGCTTTCTTT.

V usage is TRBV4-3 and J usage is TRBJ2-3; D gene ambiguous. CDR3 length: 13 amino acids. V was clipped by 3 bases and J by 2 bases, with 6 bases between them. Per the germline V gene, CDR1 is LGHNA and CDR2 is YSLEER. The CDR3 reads CASSHLTTDTQYF. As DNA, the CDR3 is TGCGCCAGCAGCCATCTAACCACAGATACGCAGTATTTT.

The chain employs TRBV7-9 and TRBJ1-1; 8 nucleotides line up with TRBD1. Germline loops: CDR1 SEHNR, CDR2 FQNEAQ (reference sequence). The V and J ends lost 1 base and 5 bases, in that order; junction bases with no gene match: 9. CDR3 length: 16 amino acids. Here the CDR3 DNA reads TGTGCCAGCAGCTTAGATCCCGGACAGGGATTAACTGAAGCTTTCTTT. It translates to CASSLDPGQGLTEAFF. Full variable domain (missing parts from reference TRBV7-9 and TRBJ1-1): DTGVSQNPRHKITKRGQNVTFRCDPISEHNRLYWYRQTLGQGPEFLTYFQNEAQLEKSRLLSDRFSAERPKGSFSTLEIQRTEQGDSAMYLCASSLDPGQGLTEAFFGQGTRLTVV.

The CDR3 nucleotides read TGTGCCAGCAGCGTAGTACCAGGGAACACTGAAGCTTTCTTT. Translation: CASSVVPGNTEAFF. V usage is TRBV9 and J usage is TRBJ1-1; D gene unclear. The CDR3 has 14 residues. The germline V gene has CDR1 SGDLS and CDR2 YYNGEE. The V end was cut by 0 bases, the J end by 1 base, with 7 bases between.

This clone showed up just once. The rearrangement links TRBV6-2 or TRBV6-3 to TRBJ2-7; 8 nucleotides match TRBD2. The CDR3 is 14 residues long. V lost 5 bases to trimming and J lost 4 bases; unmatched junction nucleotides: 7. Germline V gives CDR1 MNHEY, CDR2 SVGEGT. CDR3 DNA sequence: TGTGCCAGCAGTCTGAGCGGGAGTAGGTACGAGCAGTACTTC. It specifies CASSLSGSRYEQYF.

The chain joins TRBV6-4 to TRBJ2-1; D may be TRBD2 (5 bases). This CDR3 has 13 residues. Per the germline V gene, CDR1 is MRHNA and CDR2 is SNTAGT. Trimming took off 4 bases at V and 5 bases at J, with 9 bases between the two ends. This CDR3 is CASSVEGNNEQFF. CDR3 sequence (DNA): TGTGCCAGCAGTGTTGAGGGCAACAATGAGCAGTTCTTC.

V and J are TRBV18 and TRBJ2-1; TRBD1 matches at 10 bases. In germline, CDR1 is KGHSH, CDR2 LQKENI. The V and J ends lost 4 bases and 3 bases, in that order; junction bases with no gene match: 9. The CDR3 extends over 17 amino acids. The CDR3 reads CASSRLAGQGFYNEQFF. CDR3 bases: TGTGCCAGCTCACGTCTGGCGGGACAGGGGTTCTACAATGAGCAGTTCTTC.

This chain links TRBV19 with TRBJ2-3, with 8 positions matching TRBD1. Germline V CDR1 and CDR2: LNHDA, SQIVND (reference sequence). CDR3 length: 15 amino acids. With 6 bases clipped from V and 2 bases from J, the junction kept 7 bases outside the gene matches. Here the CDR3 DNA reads TGTGCCAGTAGAGGGGGACAGGTATACACAGATACGCAGTATTTT. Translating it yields CASRGGQVYTDTQYF.

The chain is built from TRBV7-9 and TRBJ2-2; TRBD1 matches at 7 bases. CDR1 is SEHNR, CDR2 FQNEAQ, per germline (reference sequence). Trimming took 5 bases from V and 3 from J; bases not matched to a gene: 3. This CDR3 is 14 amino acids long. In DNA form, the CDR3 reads TGTGCCAGCAGCCGACAGGGCCACACCGGGGAGCTGTTTTTT. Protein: CASSRQGHTGELFF.

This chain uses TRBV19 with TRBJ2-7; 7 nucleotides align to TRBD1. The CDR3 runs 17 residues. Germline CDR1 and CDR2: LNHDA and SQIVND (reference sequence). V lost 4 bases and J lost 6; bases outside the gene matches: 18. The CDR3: CASSKGAGPGYGREQYF. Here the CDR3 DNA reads TGTGCCAGTAGTAAGGGGGCTGGGCCGGGATACGGCCGCGAGCAGTACTTC.

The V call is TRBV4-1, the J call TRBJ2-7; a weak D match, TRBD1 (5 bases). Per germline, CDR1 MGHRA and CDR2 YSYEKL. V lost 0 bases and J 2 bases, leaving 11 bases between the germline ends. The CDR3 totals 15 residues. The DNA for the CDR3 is TGCGCCAGCAGCCAAGATCGGCAGGGTACCTACGAGCAGTACTTC. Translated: CASSQDRQGTYEQYF.